What follows is one T cell receptor (beta chain) and its context. Its antigen is not identified. The CDR3 sequence is 13 residues long. Trimming removed 7 bases from V and 6 bases from J, with 16 bases in between. CDR1 MNHNY and CDR2 SVGAGI come from the germline V gene (reference sequence). These data come from a study of T-cell memory formation after mild COVID-19. Study-wide background: The study found TCR clusters largely donor specific. Points from the study as a whole: Some clones that responded were present in memory (sampled pre-infection), which suggests cross-reactive memory joined. Among clones contracting day 15 to 85, CD4/CD8 was balanced, whereas later expanders leaned CD4+.

TCRdb called the 5' RACE reads again in MiXCR, with one record for every CDR3 protein. Seen here are 200,000 to 250,000 distinct CDR3 sequences, around 8.8% observed once, and the top ten hold roughly 4%. This chain joins TRBV6-6 and TRBJ2-7; weak D call: TRBD2 (7 bases). The receptor was derived from a man aged 18 to 29 who had mild COVID-19 (a few samples of this study predate the infection). Cell type and time point are not known. The sequenced sample was PBMCs or a T cell subset sorted from them (not recorded which). This CDR3 is CASMVGAGVEQYV. For the CDR3, the DNA is TGTGCCAGCATGGTGGGGGCGGGGGTCGAGCAGTACGTC.